This T cell receptor beta chain was identified during a study of immune cell composition in non-small cell lung cancer. Whole-study findings and limits: Lung adenocarcinomas had lower top 10 clone scores and clonality than squamous tumours.

The data were produced by immunoSEQ multiplex PCR, yet TCRdb's version contains in-frame clones alone and is incomplete. The top ten clones hold over 15% of a sample with approximately 11,000 clones, around 64% of them seen once. Comment on this clone: Its antigen is currently unknown.

Trimming took 3 bases from V and 6 from J; bases not matched to a gene: 16. The CDR3 covers 17 residues. Germline assignment: CDR1 MDHEN and CDR2 SYDVKM. The gene calls are TRBV28 and TRBJ1-1, with 7 bases that match TRBD1. The receptor was isolated from a human donor with non-small cell lung cancer. Sequencing used lung tumor tissue. The chain's CDR3 is CASSFWDRTFQDAEAFF. The CDR3 region has the DNA TGTGCCAGCAGTTTCTGGGACAGAACCTTTCAAGACGCTGAAGCTTTCTTT.